The present T cell receptor beta chain was sequenced within a study of identical twins (dated by TCRdb to the mid-2010s). Looking at the study overall: The study deep-sequenced TCR alpha and beta repertoires from monozygotic twins, unrelated adults of various ages and cord blood to test whether fetal clonotypes persist. To rule out contamination, replicate twin experiments were performed at different times with different library preparation protocols. General findings and caveats noted by the study authors: Zero-insertion analyses could be partly confounded by invariant T cells such as MAIT and iNKT, although diverse VJ usage argued against such confounding for most clonotypes. A weaker excess of twin sharing was found in beta out-of-frame sequences because the signal-to-noise ratio was lowered by fewer shared sequences. Recombination models systematically underestimated out-of-frame TCR alpha sharing in monozygotic twins but agreed with sharing between unrelated individuals. Because the same donors could not be followed over many years, conclusions were based on cross-sectional statistical analysis. Abundant cord blood beta clonotypes carried fewer insertions; young adult naive repertoires showed a weaker similar trend, while memory repertoires showed none. Compared with coincidental sharing between unrelated individuals, out-of-frame TCR alpha sequences shared between twins had an excess of sequences with low generation probability.

Library creation used 5' RACE. The instrument given in TCRdb is Illumina HiSeq 2000. Template switching added a universal primer binding site, and the final cDNA carried a unique molecular identifier that allowed TCR cDNA molecules to be counted accurately. Specific primers in the conserved constant-segment region were used to synthesize first-strand cDNA for TCR alpha and beta chains. Each cDNA library was double barcoded, with a SMART-Mk sample barcode plus Illumina barcodes, to control for contamination. TruSeq adapter sequences along with Illumina sample barcodes were introduced in two successive PCR steps. The Illumina HiSeq platform was used with custom primers to sequence TCR alpha and beta cDNA libraries. The published analysis was carried out like this. Raw reads were processed with MiGEC to extract unique molecular identifiers, and MiXCR was used to determine CDR3 positions. Recombination models were inferred per individual with the repgenHMM and IGoR tools using an EM algorithm. Shared clonotypes were analyzed with the tcR package in R, and sharing was normalized by the product of cloneset sizes. To study raw recombination without the effects of thymic and clonal selection, out-of-frame nonproductive sequences were analyzed. The public reads were quality trimmed at Q25 with fastp and then assembled into clones with MiXCR by TCRdb, keeping productive beta chains. Duplicate CDR3 protein sequences are folded into a single record with the most common DNA and genes. These V and J calls are TCRdb output, not the study's own analysis. The sample contains fewer than 550,000 distinct CDR3 sequences, about 16% of them found a single time. The top ten clones comprise about 0.4% of the sample.

All donors were healthy Caucasians. The twin cohort consisted of three pairs of female monozygotic twins, all aged about 18 to 29 years. CD4+ and CD8+ T cell populations were isolated with positive isolation kits from Invitrogen. The table lists this clonotype with a few counts. Its recognized antigen is unknown. Base quality data are lacking; no much larger clone is found one base away. This same sample was also taken into another study, of yellow fever vaccine responses in identical twins. As the second study states: The authors reported that the T cell response to vaccination in identical twins appeared partly convergent and partly personalized. In identical twins, the study followed T cell clones that responded to the vaccine with precision.

Material: CD4+ T cells sorted from blood. The origin of this receptor is a woman under 30 in good health.

For the CDR3, the sequence is CASSDRGASSYNEQFF. The sequence in DNA is TGTGCCAGCAGTGACAGGGGGGCAAGCTCCTACAATGAGCAGTTCTTC. This chain joins TRBV25-1 to TRBJ2-1; matching of 7 bases hints at TRBD1 as the D gene. Cut back by 3 bases and 0 bases, the V and J ends lie 12 bases apart. CDR1 and CDR2 (MGHDK, SYGVNS) derive from the germline V gene. The CDR3 goes from the cysteine to the phenylalanine over 16 residues. The kept DNA is CDR3 alone, 48 bases in frame from the first base.